This TCR beta chain appears in the sequencing data of a study of human T cells and chemical hapten exposure. The sample holds a few counts of this clonotype. This CDR3 is built from 13 residues. The germline V gene encodes CDR1 SNHLY and CDR2 FYNNEI. The germline V and J ends were trimmed by 2 bases and 3 bases, with 6 bases remaining between them. The study used a library that attached unique molecular identifiers to individual cDNA molecules. MiXCR, applied by TCRdb to the RACE reads, yields one record per CDR3 protein. The sample lists tens of thousands of distinct CDR3 sequences, around 8.7% occurring once. The time point is: healthy volunteer bleed at 6 weeks. It was from unfractionated whole blood that total RNA was extracted.

The sequencing sample was made of whole blood. This receptor was identified in a male donor in good health. Some clones in this sample may be carry-over from other donors' samples. V gene TRBV2 combines with J gene TRBJ2-3; no firm D call. CDR3 sequence reads: CASSEKTTDTQYF. Here the CDR3 DNA reads TGTGCCAGCAGTGAAAAGACGACAGATACGCAGTATTTT. The full variable domain, completed using reference TRBV2 and TRBJ2-3, is EPEVTQTPSHQVTQMGQEVILRCVPISNHLYFYWYRQILGQKVEFLVSFYNNEISEKSEIFDDQFSVERPDGSNFTLKIRSTKLEDSAMYFCASSEKTTDTQYFGPGTRLTVL.